Listed below are T cell receptor beta chains from one sample, sequenced in a study of T-cell reconstitution after alpha-beta-depleted transplantation in children. Each CDR3 protein is one row after TCRdb ran MiXCR on the PCR reads. Here the sample spans a few hundred thousand distinct CDR3 sequences, roughly 15% being singletons. The sample consisted of PBMCs, taken from the stem cell graft. The source is a human donor who donated a stem cell graft to a child with Fanconi anemia. Each CDR3 is given with its conserved first and last residue. D genes are given only for firm matches. Expanded clones are given a class, and other clones once, few, many or no size at all.

D gene,J gene,V gene,clone size,CDR3 DNA,CDR3 protein
-,TRBJ1-2,TRBV20-1,few,TGCAGTGCTAGAGTGGATACTAACTATGGCTACACCTTC,CSARVDTNYGYTF
-,TRBJ1-4,TRBV4-3,-,TGCGCCAGCAGCCGCCTCCTGGACAGTAATGAAAAACTGTTTTTT,CASSRLLDSNEKLFF
-,TRBJ2-2,TRBV5-1,few,TGCGCCAGCAGCCAGAAGACAGCCAACACCGGGGAGCTGTTTTTT,CASSQKTANTGELFF
-,TRBJ2-2,TRBV5-1,-,TGCGCCAGCAGTAAGGGCGCGGACACCGGGGAGCTGTTTTTT,CASSKGADTGELFF
-,TRBJ1-1,TRBV7-3,-,TGTGCCAGCACCCCGGGTGGGGTAGACACTGAAGCTTTCTTT,CASTPGGVDTEAFF
TRBD1,TRBJ2-7,TRBV5-1,-,TGCGCCAGCAGCTTGGGCGGGACAGGGTACCACGAGCAGTACTTC,CASSLGGTGYHEQYF
TRBD1,TRBJ1-1,TRBV7-9,few,TGTGCCAGCAGCTCGGGACAGGCTTTTGAAGCTTTCTTT,CASSSGQAFEAFF
-,TRBJ2-1,TRBV10-3,few,TGTGCCATCAGTGCACAGGGAATCGGCTCCTACAATGAGCAGTTCTTC,CAISAQGIGSYNEQFF
-,TRBJ2-5,TRBV7-8,few,TGTGCCAGCAGCCGTGTAAGGGGAGTGGAGACCCAGTACTTC,CASSRVRGVETQYF
TRBD1,TRBJ1-1,TRBV7-9,few,TGTGCCAGCAGCCCAGACAGGGTAGGCGCTTTCTTT,CASSPDRVGAFF
-,TRBJ2-7,TRBV20-1,-,TGCAGTGCTAGGGACACATACGAGCAGTACTTC,CSARDTYEQYF
-,TRBJ1-2,TRBV19,-,TGTGCCAGTAGTATAGGAGGAGGGCGGAACTATGGCTACACCTTC,CASSIGGGRNYGYTF
TRBD2,TRBJ2-7,TRBV10-3,-,TGTGCCATCAGTGAAGCCGGCGGGGGTCGCTACTACGAGCAGTACTTC,CAISEAGGGRYYEQYF
-,TRBJ2-5,TRBV5-1,many,TGCGCCAGCAGCGCCGGACGGAGGGAGACCCAGTACTTC,CASSAGRRETQYF
-,TRBJ1-2,TRBV7-9,-,TGTGCCAGCAGCTTAAATCCCACCTGGGAAAAGAGGGATGGCTACACCTTC,CASSLNPTWEKRDGYTF
-,TRBJ2-1,TRBV20-1,few,TGCAGTGCTTGGGGTTCCTACAATGAGCAGTTCTTC,CSAWGSYNEQFF
-,TRBJ1-2,TRBV5-1,few,TGCGCCAGCAGCTTTGACCCTTCGGGCGGCTACACCTTC,CASSFDPSGGYTF
-,TRBJ2-1,TRBV3-1,-,TGTGCCAGCAGCCAAGCCTCGGGGCTTTACAATGAGCAGTTCTTC,CASSQASGLYNEQFF
-,TRBJ2-5,TRBV6-5,many,TGTGCCAGCAGTTACCGTGAGGAGGGGTCCCAGTACTTC,CASSYREEGSQYF
TRBD1,TRBJ1-2,TRBV20-1,many,TGCAGTTCCCACGGAAAACAGGGGGACTATGGCTACACCTTC,CSSHGKQGDYGYTF
-,TRBJ2-7,TRBV5-1,-,TGCGCCAGCAGCGTTCTGCAGGGAGCCAACGAGCAGTACTTC,CASSVLQGANEQYF
-,TRBJ2-2,TRBV12-3/TRBV12-4,-,TGTGCCAGCAGTTTAAGTCCGGGGGGCACGCGGACCGGGGAGCTGTTTTTT,CASSLSPGGTRTGELFF
-,TRBJ1-3,TRBV10-3,-,TGTGCCATCAGTTTCAAGGCTAACTCTGGAAACACCATATATTTT,CAISFKANSGNTIYF
-,TRBJ2-2,TRBV19,-,TGTGCCAGTAGTATTTTGGGGGATACGAACACCGGGGAGCTGTTTTTT,CASSILGDTNTGELFF
TRBD2,TRBJ2-1,TRBV4-2,-,TGTGCCAGCAGCCGCGGGACTAGCGGGGGGGCTGTCAATGAGCAGTTCTTC,CASSRGTSGGAVNEQFF
TRBD2,TRBJ2-2,TRBV9,few,TGTGCCAGCAGCGTAGACGGGGGGGGTACCGGGGAGCTGTTTTTT,CASSVDGGGTGELFF
TRBD2,TRBJ2-3,TRBV7-6,many,TGTGCCAGCAGCCCCACGAGCGGGGGATCAGATACGCAGTATTTT,CASSPTSGGSDTQYF
TRBD1,TRBJ1-2,TRBV12-3/TRBV12-4,few,TGTGCCAGCAGTTTACGTTCGGGCAGGGGGACCTATGGCTACACCTTC,CASSLRSGRGTYGYTF
TRBD1,TRBJ1-1,TRBV11-2,-,TGTGCCAGCAGCTCTCAGGGGGCCCTGAACACTGAAGCTTTCTTT,CASSSQGALNTEAFF
-,TRBJ1-4,TRBV29-1,-,TGCAGCGTCGGTGAAAAACTGTTTTTT,CSVGEKLFF
-,TRBJ2-2,TRBV18,many,TGTGCCAGCTCATTTACAGGGACCGGGGAGCTGTTTTTT,CASSFTGTGELFF
-,TRBJ2-1,TRBV5-1,many,TGCGCCAGCAGCGCCCGGGACAATTGGGATGAGCAGTTCTTC,CASSARDNWDEQFF
-,TRBJ1-5,TRBV20-1,few,TGCAGTGCTAGGAAGGGTGTCAGAGGGGATGGCAATCAGCCCCAGCATTTT,CSARKGVRGDGNQPQHF
-,TRBJ2-1,TRBV3-1,few,TGTGCCAGCAGCCAAGATGACGCGGAGCAGTTCTTC,CASSQDDAEQFF
-,TRBJ1-1,TRBV18,few,TGTGCCAGCTCACCTACGAGCGATACTGAAGCTTTCTTT,CASSPTSDTEAFF
-,TRBJ1-1,TRBV29-1,few,TGCAGCGGACACTCAGGGGTACTGGACACTGAAGCTTTCTTT,CSGHSGVLDTEAFF
-,TRBJ2-5,TRBV6-1,many,TGTGCCAGCAGTGAATACTCGGGATGGGAGACCCAGTACTTC,CASSEYSGWETQYF
-,TRBJ1-5,TRBV20-1,-,TGCAGTGCTAGTCAGGGGAGGGGCCTAGTCAATCAGCCCCAGCATTTT,CSASQGRGLVNQPQHF
-,TRBJ2-3,TRBV20-1,-,TGCAGTGCTAGAGCCCCCCCTGGGGCAGCTAGCACAGATACGCAGTATTTT,CSARAPPGAASTDTQYF
TRBD2,TRBJ2-2,TRBV4-3,-,TGCGCCAGCAGCCAAGGACTAGCGGGCGCGAACACCGGGGAGCTGTTTTTT,CASSQGLAGANTGELFF
-,TRBJ1-4,TRBV5-1,-,TGCGCCAGCAGCTTGGTACCGGTCTCTCAGGAAAAACTGTTTTTT,CASSLVPVSQEKLFF
-,TRBJ1-6,TRBV6-1,few,TGTGCCAGTGGTGGTTTTAGAAGCTCCTATAATTCACCCCTCCACTTT,CASGGFRSSYNSPLHF